The clone carrying this TCR beta chain was observed at least ten times. Its specificity is unknown. The record originates from a study of blood T cells in healthy people across ages. A second PCR of 7 to 11 cycles used a sample-barcoded 5' primer and a J-beta primer mix. All cDNA molecules were each tagged by a template-switch adaptor with 12 random nucleotides. TCRdb re-called the 5' RACE reads through MiXCR, storing one row per CDR3 protein. The data hold 1.5 million to 2 million distinct CDR3 sequences, with 28% observed a single time. The CDR3 length is 16 residues. Germline V gene sequence: CDR1 KGHDR, CDR2 SFDVKD. V lost 3 bases to trimming and J lost 5 bases; unmatched junction nucleotides: 9. Study-wide results and caveats: Age advanced and TCR beta diversity per million T cells fell, roughly linearly. In these data, TCR beta diversity tracked strongly with naive T cell percentage. Estimated diversity, derived from one million T cells, was regarded as an underestimate.

The chain combines TRBV24-1 with TRBJ2-1, with TRBD1 matching over 7 bases. Sequencing was performed on blood. This receptor was obtained from a woman aged 25 to 39 in good health. The CDR3 region has the DNA TGTGCCACCAGTGATAATGGGGGACAGAACCACAATGAGCAGTTCTTC. Protein sequence: CATSDNGGQNHNEQFF.